This TCR beta chain is drawn from a study of CD8 T cells in ankylosing spondylitis. The CDR3 contains 14 residues. V shed 5 bases and J shed 2 bases, with 10 bases lying between them. CDR1 and CDR2 (germline): SEHNR, FQNEAQ (reference sequence). Study conclusions and caveats: What appeared characteristic of ankylosing spondylitis blood was a TCR beta motif of 7 or 8 highly homologous variants.

Libraries for TCR beta were made by quantitative 5'-RACE with molecular barcodes. Each CDR3 protein is one row after TCRdb ran MiXCR on the 5' RACE reads. This table holds some 87,000 distinct CDR3 sequences, roughly 27% found once. A note on this clonotype: Its antigen is not identified.

Sequenced input: blood, either unsorted or a sorted T cell fraction (not recorded which). The rearrangement joins TRBV7-9 to TRBJ1-3; no clear D. The sequence was collected from a male donor with ankylosing spondylitis or in good health (not recorded which). The CDR3 DNA follows: TGTGCCAGCAGCGGGGTGTACGCTGGAAACACCATATATTTT. Translation: CASSGVYAGNTIYF.